What follows are 21 T cell receptor beta chains derived from one specimen sequenced in a study of blood T cell repertoires in COVID-19. The protocol was immunoSEQ multiplex PCR, while the TCRdb copy is restricted to in-frame clones and leaves out a portion. This sample has 150,000 to 250,000 clones; approximately 83% occur once, and the top ten carry roughly 7%. Sequencing was carried out using PBMCs or T cells enriched from blood (not recorded which). Receptors were obtained from a man between 40 and 49 years old who had recovered from COVID-19.

J is TRBJ1-1 and V is TRBV12-3 or TRBV12-4; the D gene is possibly TRBD1 (5 bases). V dropped 2 bases and J dropped 10 bases, with 8 bases sitting between them. The CDR3 has 11 amino acids. The DNA of the CDR3 is TGTGCCAGCAGTTTACAGGGCACAGCTTTCTTT. Translation: CASSLQGTAFF.

The chain employs TRBV28 and TRBJ2-3, with 7 positions matching TRBD1. Germline loops: CDR1 MDHEN, CDR2 SYDVKM. V lost 7 bases and J lost 3; bases outside the gene matches: 10. The CDR3 sequence is 15 residues long. DNA for the CDR3: TGTGCCAGCACCTACCGACCCAGGGGGACAGATACGCAGTATTTT. Protein product: CASTYRPRGTDTQYF. Looking up the rest from reference TRBV28 and TRBJ2-3 gives the full variable domain: DVKVTQSSRYLVKRTGEKVFLECVQDMDHENMFWYRQDPGLGLRLIYFSYDVKMKEKGDIPEGYSVSREKKERFSLILESASTNQTSMYLCASTYRPRGTDTQYFGPGTRLTVL.

V usage is TRBV5-1 and J usage is TRBJ1-3, with D unclear. Germline CDR1 SGHRS, CDR2 YFSETQ. The CDR3 runs 14 residues. The V gene lost 0 bases and the J gene lost 0 bases, with 4 bases spanning the gap. CDR3 in DNA: TGCGCCAGCAGCTTGGAAGCCTCTGGAAACACCATATATTTT. This codes for CASSLEASGNTIYF.

The chain employs TRBV5-4 and TRBJ1-2; 8 bases map to TRBD1. V lost 5 bases and J lost 4; bases outside the gene matches: 10. This CDR3 has 15 residues. Per germline, CDR1 SGHNT and CDR2 YYREEE (reference sequence). The CDR3 loop is CASREGQGGRYGYTF. CDR3 nucleotide sequence: TGTGCCAGCAGAGAAGGACAGGGTGGTCGCTATGGCTACACCTTC.

The CDR3 coding sequence is TGTGCCAGCAGACCTGTACTCCAAGAGACCCAGTACTTC. Translation: CASRPVLQETQYF. The chain combines TRBV6-5 with TRBJ2-5; D ambiguous. The length of the CDR3 is 13 residues. V was pared by 6 bases and J by 1 base, with 9 bases between. The V gene's germline CDR1 is MNHEY and CDR2 SVGAGI.

This rearrangement joins TRBV28 to TRBJ1-2; weak D call: TRBD1 (5 bases). Germline V lookup: CDR1 MDHEN, CDR2 SYDVKM. The length of the CDR3 is 14 residues. Trimming removed 9 bases from V and 5 bases from J, with 19 bases in between. This CDR3 is CASDSPGTEYGYTF. CDR3 nucleotide sequence: TGTGCCAGTGACTCACCGGGGACTGAATATGGCTACACCTTC.

The chain employs TRBV10-2 and TRBJ1-2; a weak D match, TRBD1 (5 bases). Trimming pared 10 bases from V and 4 bases from J, leaving 22 bases between. There are 15 residues in the CDR3. Germline values: CDR1 WSHSY, CDR2 SAAADI. The CDR3 sequence is CAIKGTSETPYGYTF. DNA for the CDR3: TGCGCCATCAAGGGGACTTCCGAAACCCCCTATGGCTACACCTTC.

The V and J genes are TRBV29-1 and TRBJ2-1; the match to TRBD2 covers 11 bases. CDR1 and CDR2 (germline): SQVTM, ANQGSEA. Trimming took 1 base from V and 7 from J; bases not matched to a gene: 12. The CDR3 runs to 17 residues. The DNA for the CDR3 is TGCAGCGTTGAAGCCAGACTAGCGGGGAGCTATGGGAATGAGCAGTTCTTC. Protein: CSVEARLAGSYGNEQFF.

This clone was detected once. V and J are TRBV30 and TRBJ1-2, with 9 bases identical to TRBD1. With V trimmed by 5 bases and J by 10 bases, 5 bases remained unmatched. Germline values: CDR1 GTSNPN, CDR2 SVGIG (reference sequence). The CDR3 runs to 11 residues. CDR3 sequence (DNA): TGTGCCTGGGACCGGGACAGGGACTACACCTTC. Amino acid sequence: CAWDRDRDYTF.

The chain carries TRBV3-1 (or the pseudogene TRBV3-2) and TRBJ2-7; 15 bases agree with TRBD2. Per the germline V gene, CDR1 is LGHDT and CDR2 is YNNKEL (reference sequence). The CDR3 contains 16 residues. Trimming at V came to 4 bases and at J to 0 bases, leaving 1 base not matched to a gene. Written as DNA, the CDR3 is TGTGCCAGCAGCCTGGGACTAGCGGGGGGCTCCTACGAGCAGTACTTC. Residues: CASSLGLAGGSYEQYF.

The chain couples TRBV7-2 to TRBJ1-4; TRBD1 matches at 8 bases. Germline V CDR1 and CDR2: SGHTA, FQGNSA. The V segment lost 5 bases and the J segment 11 bases; nucleotides outside the gene matches: 13. The CDR3 contains 15 residues. The CDR3 DNA sequence: TGTGCCAGCAGCCCTGAGAGACAGGGGTTAGGGAAACTGTTTTTT. It is translated as CASSPERQGLGKLFF.

The V gene is TRBV5-1, the J gene TRBJ2-1, with D possibly TRBD2 on 6 matching bases. Germline CDR1 is SGHRS and CDR2 is YFSETQ. The CDR3 totals 13 residues. Trimming cost V 1 base and J 7 bases, with 9 bases left between them. Here the CDR3 DNA reads TGCGCCAGCAGCTTGCGGGAGACTAATGAGCAGTTCTTC. The encoded protein is CASSLRETNEQFF.

This clone was picked up one time. The chain links TRBV10-3 to TRBJ2-2; 7 bases fit TRBD2. Germline V gene lookup returns CDR1 ENHRY and CDR2 SYGVKD. The CDR3 totals 16 residues. After removal of 9 bases from V and 0 bases from J, the junction contained 10 bases not matched to a gene. CDR3 sequence reads: CAIMGVGGANTGELFF. DNA for the CDR3: TGTGCCATTATGGGTGTTGGGGGGGCGAACACCGGGGAGCTGTTTTTT.

The V call is TRBV28, the J call TRBJ2-1; 16 bases are a match to TRBD2. Trimming cost V 5 bases and J 8 bases; bases outside gene matches: 3. CDR1 MDHEN and CDR2 SYDVKM come from the germline V gene. The CDR3 length is 15 residues. DNA of the CDR3: TGTGCCAGCAGTGGGACTAGCGGGGGGGCTTATGAGCAGTTCTTC. Amino acid sequence: CASSGTSGGAYEQFF. The whole variable domain, filled in from reference TRBV28 and TRBJ2-1, reads DVKVTQSSRYLVKRTGEKVFLECVQDMDHENMFWYRQDPGLGLRLIYFSYDVKMKEKGDIPEGYSVSREKKERFSLILESASTNQTSMYLCASSGTSGGAYEQFFGPGTRLTVL.

V and J are TRBV5-4 and TRBJ1-1; perhaps TRBD1 as D (5 bases). CDR1 SGHNT and CDR2 YYREEE come from the germline V gene (reference sequence). V lost 0 bases and J lost 6, with 15 bases in between. This CDR3 region has 15 residues. For the CDR3, the DNA is TGTGCCAGCAGCTTGGCTGGCAGGGAGGGCGCTGAAGCTTTCTTT. Its protein product is CASSLAGREGAEAFF.

This clone turned up a few times. This chain joins TRBV7-2 and TRBJ1-6, with D possibly TRBD1 on 6 matching bases. The CDR3 sequence is 13 residues long. Germline V lookup: CDR1 SGHTA, CDR2 FQGNSA. Trimming took 3 bases from V and 13 from J, leaving 13 bases between them. The CDR3 loop is CASSLDSGFPLHF. The CDR3 DNA is TGTGCCAGCAGCTTGGACAGTGGTTTTCCCCTCCACTTT.

The J gene is TRBJ1-2, the V gene TRBV28; no clear D gene. Germline CDR1 and CDR2: MDHEN and SYDVKM. The CDR3 has 13 residues. With 5 bases removed from V and 1 base from J, the gap between germline ends came to 8 bases. CDR3 DNA sequence: TGTGCCAGCAGTCCGCTAAATAACTATGGCTACACCTTC. Translation gives CASSPLNNYGYTF.

V is TRBV6-5 and J is TRBJ1-2; tentatively, D is TRBD1 (5 bases). The germline gives CDR1 MNHEY, CDR2 SVGAGI. V was clipped by 8 bases and J by 7 bases, with 11 bases between them. The CDR3 consists of 11 residues. CDR3 sequence reads: CASGIRGGYTF. The CDR3 DNA is TGTGCCAGCGGGATTAGGGGTGGCTACACCTTC.

CDR3 sequence: CASSEKSHRGGQPQHF. The DNA for the CDR3 is TGTGCCAGCAGCGAAAAATCCCACAGGGGTGGTCAGCCCCAGCATTTT. The chain carries TRBV3-1 (or the pseudogene TRBV3-2) and TRBJ1-5, with 7 positions matching TRBD1. Germline CDR1 is LGHDT and CDR2 is YNNKEL (reference sequence). The V segment lost 5 bases and the J segment 6 bases; nucleotides outside the gene matches: 13. The CDR3 contains 16 residues.

The CDR3 bases are TGTGCCAGCAGTTACTCGTTAGATCTAGCCAAAAACATTCAGTACTTC. Its translation: CASSYSLDLAKNIQYF. The chain is built from TRBV6-5 and TRBJ2-4; D ambiguous. CDR1 is MNHEY and CDR2 is SVGAGI in the germline V gene. The CDR3 covers 16 residues. V was trimmed by 0 bases and J by 0 bases, leaving 9 bases between them.

This sequence joins TRBV27 and TRBJ1-2; 7 nucleotides match TRBD1. CDR1 MNHEY and CDR2 SMNVEV come from the germline V gene (reference sequence). This CDR3 has 15 amino acids. V shed 0 bases, J shed 7 bases, and the junction held 8 bases outside the gene matches. The CDR3 region is CASSLSPWTGGGYTF. CDR3 DNA sequence: TGTGCCAGCAGTTTATCCCCTTGGACAGGAGGTGGCTACACCTTC.